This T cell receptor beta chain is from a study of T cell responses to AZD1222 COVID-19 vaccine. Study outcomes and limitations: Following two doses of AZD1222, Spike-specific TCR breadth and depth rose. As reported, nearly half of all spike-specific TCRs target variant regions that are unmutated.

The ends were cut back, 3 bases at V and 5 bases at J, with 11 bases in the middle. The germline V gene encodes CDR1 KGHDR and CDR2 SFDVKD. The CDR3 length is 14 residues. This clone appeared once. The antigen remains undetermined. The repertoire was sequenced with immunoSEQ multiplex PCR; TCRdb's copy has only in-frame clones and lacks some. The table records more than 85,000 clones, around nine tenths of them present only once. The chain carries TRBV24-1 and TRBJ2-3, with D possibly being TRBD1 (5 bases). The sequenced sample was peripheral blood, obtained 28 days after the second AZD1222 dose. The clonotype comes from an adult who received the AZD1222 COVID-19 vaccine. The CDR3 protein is CATSDPRTKDTQYF. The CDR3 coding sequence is TGTGCCACCAGTGATCCGCGGACAAAAGATACGCAGTATTTT.